Each of the 31 T cell receptor beta chains below was sequenced from the same sample in a study of OX40 agonist ivuxolimab in advanced cancers. The method was immunoSEQ multiplex PCR; TCRdb's version includes in-frame clones alone and lacks a portion of them. Of roughly 67,000 clones in the sample, around nine tenths are singletons; the top ten hold 0.6% to 0.8%. The sample consisted of CD4+ or CD8+ T cells sorted from blood, taken in a trial of the OX40 agonist ivuxolimab. The receptors derive from an adult with an advanced solid tumor such as melanoma, head and neck, liver or kidney cancer.

The chain employs TRBV5-1 and TRBJ2-1; maybe TRBD1 (5 bases). Trimming shortened V by 1 base and J by 6 bases, and 17 bases separated the two germline ends. The CDR3 extends over 16 amino acids. Germline V gene lookup returns CDR1 SGHRS and CDR2 YFSETQ. CDR3 bases: TGCGCCAGCAGCTTGTTAGCTGGGGCTGGGTCCAATGAGCAGTTCTTC. Residues: CASSLLAGAGSNEQFF.

The rearrangement links TRBV9 to TRBJ2-7; D remains unclear. CDR3 length: 17 amino acids. Germline CDR1 and CDR2: SGDLS and YYNGEE. Trimming cost V 0 bases and J 4 bases, with 20 bases left between them. The CDR3 loop is CASSVDSGASQQYEQYF. The CDR3, as DNA: TGTGCCAGCAGCGTAGATTCGGGCGCATCGCAACAATACGAGCAGTACTTC.

The chain has TRBV6-5 and TRBJ1-4; D uncertain. CDR1 and CDR2 from the germline V gene are MNHEY and SVGAGI. V was clipped by 0 bases and J by 9 bases, with 8 bases between them. This CDR3 is 13 amino acids long. The CDR3 DNA reads as TGTGCCAGCAGTTACTCGAATCTCCAAAAACTGTTTTTT. This translates into CASSYSNLQKLFF.

The table lists this clone with a count of one. The V gene is TRBV28, the J gene TRBJ2-4, with D perhaps matching TRBD1 or TRBD2 (6 bases each). The ends were cut back, 6 bases at V and 5 bases at J, with 17 bases in the middle. This CDR3 spans 15 amino acids. Germline V gives CDR1 MDHEN, CDR2 SYDVKM. CDR3 sequence: CASSPGQGRQNIQYF. Here the CDR3 DNA reads TGTGCCAGCAGCCCGGGGCAGGGGAGGCAAAACATTCAGTACTTC.

In its sample, this clone was seen once. V is TRBV15 and J is TRBJ2-4; D remains unclear. With 5 bases removed from V and 6 bases from J, the gap between germline ends came to 11 bases. CDR3 length equals 13 residues. Germline-derived CDR1 and CDR2 are LNHNV and YYDKDF (reference sequence). CDR3 sequence reads: CATSAPPGNIQYF. CDR3 bases: TGTGCCACCAGCGCGCCCCCAGGAAACATTCAGTACTTC.

The V call is TRBV6-6, the J call TRBJ2-1; D is uncertain. Trimming took off 2 bases at V and 5 bases at J, with 7 bases between the two ends. From germline, CDR1 is MNHNY and CDR2 SVGAGI (reference sequence). The CDR3 runs 13 residues. As DNA, the CDR3 is TGTGCCAGCAGTTACCCGGACCACAATGAGCAGTTCTTC. Translation gives CASSYPDHNEQFF.

In its sample, this clone was seen a few times. V usage is TRBV30 and J usage is TRBJ2-7, with D possibly matching TRBD2 (6 bases). The ends were cut back, 5 bases at V and 2 bases at J, with 13 bases in the middle. Germline assignment: CDR1 GTSNPN and CDR2 SVGIG (reference sequence). This CDR3 region has 13 residues. The CDR3 nucleotides read TGTGCCTGGGCGGAGGGACCCACCTACGAGCAGTACTTC. Amino acid sequence: CAWAEGPTYEQYF.

The count of this clone is one. CDR3 nucleotides: TGTGCCAGCAGCAGCGGGAGGCCCACCGGGGAGCTGTTTTTT. Protein product: CASSSGRPTGELFF. The chain employs TRBV5-8 and TRBJ2-2; 9 nucleotides agree with TRBD2. J lost 4 bases, V lost 4 bases, and 2 bases had no gene match. Germline-derived CDR1 and CDR2 are SGHTS and YDEGEE. CDR3 length: 14 residues.

The chain employs TRBV28 and TRBJ1-2, with TRBD1 matching 7 bases. The trim removed 6 bases at V and 8 bases at J, leaving 9 bases unmatched. CDR3 length: 13 residues. The V gene's germline CDR1 is MDHEN and CDR2 SYDVKM. In nucleotides, the CDR3 is TGTGCCAGCAGATCCCCAGGGGGAAGCGGCTACACCTTC. Translating gives CASRSPGGSGYTF.

Only one count was recorded for this clone. The rearrangement links TRBV7-3 to TRBJ2-3, with TRBD2 matching over 11 bases. Germline V lookup: CDR1 SGHTA, CDR2 FQGTGA. J lost 4 bases, V lost 3 bases, and 6 bases had no gene match. This CDR3 is built from 16 residues. The CDR3 spells CASSLVLAGGADTQYF. The CDR3 bases are TGTGCCAGCAGCTTGGTGCTAGCGGGAGGCGCAGATACGCAGTATTTT.

V usage is TRBV5-6 and J usage is TRBJ2-6; D not certain. V lost 4 bases and J 3 bases, leaving 11 bases between the germline ends. There are 15 residues in the CDR3. Germline CDR1 is SGHDT and CDR2 is YYEEEE. CDR3 amino acids: CASSPSGGGANVLTF. The CDR3 bases are TGTGCCAGCAGCCCCAGTGGTGGTGGGGCCAACGTCCTGACTTTC. Variable domain in full (rest from reference TRBV5-6 and TRBJ2-6): DAGVTQSPTHLIKTRGQQVTLRCSPKSGHDTVSWYQQALGQGPQFIFQYYEEEERQRGNFPDRFSGHQFPNYSSELNVNALLLGDSALYLCASSPSGGGANVLTFGAGSRLTVL.

The chain recombines TRBV10-3 with TRBJ1-2; 7 nucleotides match TRBD1. The trim removed 11 bases at V and 4 bases at J, leaving 4 bases unmatched. This CDR3 has 11 residues. Germline CDR1 and CDR2: ENHRY and SYGVKD. CDR3 loop: CAGRTGYGYTF. DNA of the CDR3: TGTGCCGGGAGGACAGGCTATGGCTACACCTTC.

This rearrangement joins TRBV19 to TRBJ1-5; D perhaps matches TRBD1 (5 bases). V lost 9 bases to trimming and J lost 0 bases, with 15 bases between them. Germline values: CDR1 LNHDA, CDR2 SQIVND (reference sequence). The CDR3 length is 15 residues. The CDR3 reads CASTPGVYSNQPQHF. The CDR3 DNA reads TGTGCCAGCACCCCGGGGGTATATAGCAATCAGCCCCAGCATTTT.

This clone was counted a few times. The V and J genes are TRBV12-1 and TRBJ2-1; no check of the table's D call, TRBD2, against the DNA was made. TRBV12-1 is a documented pseudogene. CDR3 length: 19 amino acids. CDR3 region: CASSFTPFVAGGFYNEQFF. The CDR3 bases are TGTGCCAGCAGCTTTACCCCCTTCGTAGCGGGAGGGTTCTACAATGAGCAGTTCTTC.

The chain recombines TRBV5-4 with TRBJ2-3; D is unresolved. The V gene's germline CDR1 is SGHNT and CDR2 YYREEE (reference sequence). Trimming took off 0 bases at V and 3 bases at J, with 2 bases between the two ends. This CDR3 contains 12 residues. CDR3 nucleotide sequence: TGTGCCAGCAGCTTGGTTACAGATACGCAGTATTTT. It translates to CASSLVTDTQYF.

V gene TRBV14 combines with J gene TRBJ1-3; D is undetermined. Germline CDR1 is SGHDN and CDR2 is FVKESK. V was shortened by 4 bases and J by 14 bases, with 12 bases between the two germline ends. This CDR3 spans 11 amino acids. For the CDR3, the DNA is TGTGCCAGCAGCCCTACATGGGGTTTATATTTT. Protein product: CASSPTWGLYF.

V usage is TRBV5-8 and J usage is TRBJ2-4, with a weak D call TRBD1 (5 bases). The CDR3 covers 18 residues. With 0 bases removed from V and 1 base from J, the gap between germline ends came to 17 bases. Germline assignment: CDR1 SGHTS and CDR2 YDEGEE. The CDR3 loop reads CASSLASGSGMAKNIQYF. The CDR3 bases are TGTGCCAGCAGCTTGGCCTCGGGTTCAGGGATGGCCAAAAACATTCAGTACTTC. Variable domain in full (rest from reference TRBV5-8 and TRBJ2-4): EAGVTQSPTHLIKTRGQQATLRCSPISGHTSVYWYQQALGLGLQFLLWYDEGEERNRGNFPPRFSGRQFPNYSSELNVNALELEDSALYLCASSLASGSGMAKNIQYFGAGTRLSVL.

The rearrangement uses TRBV5-1 and TRBJ1-1; 9 bases align to TRBD1. Germline V gene sequence: CDR1 SGHRS, CDR2 YFSETQ. V lost 2 bases to trimming and J lost 2 bases; unmatched junction nucleotides: 1. The CDR3 has 14 amino acids. Written as DNA, the CDR3 is TGCGCCAGCAGCTTCACAGGGGGCAACACTGAAGCTTTCTTT. As protein: CASSFTGGNTEAFF.

A single count supports this clone. The rearrangement uses TRBV6-6 and TRBJ1-4; D is unclear. The length of the CDR3 is 13 residues. The germline V gene has CDR1 MNHNY and CDR2 SVGAGI (reference sequence). The germline V and J ends were trimmed by 6 bases and 8 bases, with 13 bases remaining between them. The CDR3 sequence is CASRGSSEEKLFF. CDR3 nucleotides: TGTGCCAGCAGAGGCAGCAGTGAGGAAAAACTGTTTTTT.

The CDR3 loop is CASLLGNEQFF. In DNA form, the CDR3 reads TGTGCCAGCCTTCTAGGTAATGAGCAGTTCTTC. The V call is TRBV18, the J call TRBJ2-1; D gene unclear. The V end lost 8 bases, the J end lost 7 bases, and 9 bases lay between the germline ends. The length of the CDR3 is 11 residues. In germline, CDR1 is KGHSH, CDR2 LQKENI. The complete variable domain, with remaining parts taken from reference TRBV18 and TRBJ2-1, reads NAGVMQNPRHLVRRRGQEARLRCSPMKGHSHVYWYRQLPEEGLKFMVYLQKENIIDESGMPKERFSAEFPKEGPSILRIQQVVRGDSAAYFCASLLGNEQFFGPGTRLTVL.

The gene calls are TRBV4-3 and TRBJ1-2, with 7 bases fitting TRBD1. This CDR3 has 15 residues. V was pared by 1 base and J by 4 bases, with 6 bases of the junction left unmatched. Germline CDR1 LGHNA, CDR2 YSLEER. CDR3 DNA sequence: TGCGCCAGCAGCCAAGGGGACCAGGGGGTCTATGGCTACACCTTC. Translation: CASSQGDQGVYGYTF.

This chain uses TRBV14 with TRBJ2-7; D unclear. This CDR3 has 12 amino acids. Trimming took 4 bases from V and 4 from J, leaving 8 bases between them. Per the germline V gene, CDR1 is SGHDN and CDR2 is FVKESK. For the CDR3, the DNA is TGTGCCAGCAGCCGAAATAAATACGAGCAGTACTTC. Its translation: CASSRNKYEQYF.

The chain has TRBV5-1 and TRBJ2-6, with TRBD2 matching over 9 bases. Per germline, CDR1 SGHRS and CDR2 YFSETQ. Unmatched junction bases numbered 14, after V lost 1 base and J lost 0 bases. The CDR3 consists of 21 residues. The CDR3 DNA reads TGCGCCAGCAGCTTGTCCCCGCCTAGCGGGACCTCTACCTCTGGGGCCAACGTCCTGACTTTC. It specifies CASSLSPPSGTSTSGANVLTF.

The rearrangement joins TRBV19 to TRBJ1-5, with TRBD1 identical over 8 bases. Trimming cost V 3 bases and J 6 bases; bases outside gene matches: 4. Per the germline V gene, CDR1 is LNHDA and CDR2 is SQIVND (reference sequence). The CDR3 sequence is 14 residues long. The CDR3 nucleotides are TGTGCCAGTAGTATCGACAGGGGAAGTCAGCCCCAGCATTTT. It specifies CASSIDRGSQPQHF.

The chain carries TRBV18 and TRBJ1-1; D unresolved. The CDR3 contains 14 residues. V lost 3 bases to trimming and J lost 3 bases, with 11 bases between them. Per the germline V gene, CDR1 is KGHSH and CDR2 is LQKENI. CDR3: CASSPPNGDTEAFF. The CDR3 bases are TGTGCCAGCTCACCCCCTAATGGGGACACTGAAGCTTTCTTT. Full variable domain (remainder filled in from reference TRBV18 and TRBJ1-1): NAGVMQNPRHLVRRRGQEARLRCSPMKGHSHVYWYRQLPEEGLKFMVYLQKENIIDESGMPKERFSAEFPKEGPSILRIQQVVRGDSAAYFCASSPPNGDTEAFFGQGTRLTVV.

V gene TRBV7-2 combines with J gene TRBJ2-3, with D perhaps assigned TRBD1 or TRBD2 (5 bases each). Trimming took off 5 bases at V and 2 bases at J, with 14 bases between the two ends. The germline CDR1 and CDR2 sequences are SGHTA and FQGNSA. This CDR3 is built from 15 residues. As DNA, the CDR3 is TGTGCCAGCAGCGCTCGACGAGGGGACACAGATACGCAGTATTTT. Translation: CASSARRGDTDTQYF. The whole variable domain, remainder taken from reference TRBV7-2 and TRBJ2-3, is GAGVSQSPSNKVTEKGKDVELRCDPISGHTALYWYRQSLGQGLEFLIYFQGNSAPDKSGLPSDRFSAERTGGSVSTLTIQRTQQEDSAVYLCASSARRGDTDTQYFGPGTRLTVL.

The genes are TRBV28 and TRBJ1-1, with D possibly being TRBD1 (5 bases). This CDR3 contains 14 residues. The V end was cut by 2 bases, the J end by 3 bases, with 10 bases between. Germline CDR1 is MDHEN and CDR2 is SYDVKM. The CDR3 protein is CASSLNGAHTEAFF. As DNA, the CDR3 is TGTGCCAGCAGTTTAAACGGGGCACACACTGAAGCTTTCTTT.

The chain recombines TRBV6-1 with TRBJ2-5; D gene uncertain. This CDR3 is 13 amino acids long. Germline V gene lookup returns CDR1 MNHNS and CDR2 SASEGT. V lost 10 bases and J lost 1, with 13 bases in between. CDR3 protein: CATARAFQETQYF. CDR3 in DNA: TGTGCCACCGCAAGGGCCTTCCAAGAGACCCAGTACTTC.

J is TRBJ1-1 and V is TRBV19; no reliable D call. The germline gives CDR1 LNHDA, CDR2 SQIVND (reference sequence). V was shortened by 4 bases and J by 0 bases, with 12 bases between the two germline ends. The length of the CDR3 is 15 residues. The CDR3 DNA sequence: TGTGCCAGTAGTAGGGGTATGGGAGTGAACACTGAAGCTTTCTTT. This gives the protein CASSRGMGVNTEAFF.

This clone was recorded once. This chain uses TRBV5-1 with TRBJ2-3, with D perhaps matching TRBD1 (6 bases). Germline CDR1 is SGHRS and CDR2 is YFSETQ. CDR3 length equals 15 residues. The V end was cut by 5 bases, the J end by 1 base, with 14 bases between. CDR3 coding DNA: TGCGCCAGCAGTCTGGTGGGGGCTGGCACAGATACGCAGTATTTT. It is translated as CASSLVGAGTDTQYF.

The gene calls are TRBV20-1 and TRBJ2-1; unclear D gene. V was trimmed by 2 bases and J by 10 bases, leaving 9 bases between them. CDR3 length: 11 amino acids. Germline CDR1 is DFQATT and CDR2 is SNEGSKA (reference sequence). CDR3 DNA: TGCAGTGCTAGATTTGTGAAAGAGCAGTTCTTC. Protein sequence: CSARFVKEQFF.